These 21 T cell receptor beta chains came from one sample sequenced in a study of shared clonotypes between healthy human individuals. The assay was immunoSEQ multiplex PCR, and TCRdb's table has in-frame clones only and misses some. The top ten clones hold 0.11% to 0.15% of a sample with approximately 2.5 million clones, approximately 94% of them seen once. The sequenced material came from naive CD4+ T cells sorted from blood. The subset denotes: CD45RA+ positively selected. The receptor set was obtained from a man younger than 30 in good health.

This clone was counted a single time. The chain uses TRBV6-5 and TRBJ1-2; possibly TRBD1 for D (5 bases). The CDR3 has 12 amino acids. The germline CDR1 and CDR2 sequences are MNHEY and SVGAGI. V shed 7 bases and J shed 2 bases, with 8 bases lying between them. In DNA, the CDR3 is TGTGCCAGCACAGGGTCCAACTATGGCTACACCTTC. It codes for CASTGSNYGYTF.

The chain links TRBV18 to TRBJ2-7; TRBD1 agrees at 7 bases. After removal of 1 base from V and 4 bases from J, the junction contained 7 bases not matched to a gene. This CDR3 is 15 amino acids long. The germline CDR1 and CDR2 sequences are KGHSH and LQKENI. CDR3 in DNA: TGTGCCAGCTCACCACTGCGAGGGGGCGATTACGAGCAGTACTTC. Translation: CASSPLRGGDYEQYF.

The chain is built from TRBV7-3 and TRBJ2-3, with 9 bases lining up with TRBD1. J gave up 3 bases and V 5 bases, and 15 bases lay outside the gene matches. The V gene's germline CDR1 is SGHTA and CDR2 FQGTGA. The CDR3 has 18 amino acids. CDR3 in DNA: TGTGCCAGCAGCAACCAGGGACAGGGAAAGAAAGAGACAGATACGCAGTATTTT. Its translation: CASSNQGQGKKETDTQYF.

The J gene is TRBJ2-3, the V gene TRBV7-6; 9 positions agree with TRBD1. The germline gives CDR1 SGHVS, CDR2 FNYEAQ. The CDR3 is 13 amino acids. J was trimmed by 11 bases and V by 5 bases; bases with no gene match: 8. As DNA, the CDR3 is TGTGCCAGCAGCGAAGGACAGGGGCAAAGGCAGTATTTT. This gives the protein CASSEGQGQRQYF.

The V gene is TRBV9, the J gene TRBJ1-6; TRBD1 is a possible D gene (5 bases). Germline V gives CDR1 SGDLS, CDR2 YYNGEE. V lost 4 bases and J 5 bases, leaving 13 bases between the germline ends. This CDR3 has 15 amino acids. The CDR3, as DNA: TGTGCCAGCAGCCTGGAGTGGACACATAATTCACCCCTCCACTTT. It translates to CASSLEWTHNSPLHF.

There are a few counts of this clone. The chain links TRBV25-1 to TRBJ1-1; 7 positions agree with TRBD1. CDR1 and CDR2 (germline): MGHDK, SYGVNS. V lost 4 bases to trimming and J lost 7 bases; unmatched junction nucleotides: 6. The CDR3 is 13 amino acids. The chain's CDR3 is CASSVSSGGEAFF. CDR3 sequence (DNA): TGTGCCAGCAGTGTCTCCTCAGGGGGTGAAGCTTTCTTT. Full variable domain (rest looked up from reference TRBV25-1 and TRBJ1-1): EADIYQTPRYLVIGTGKKITLECSQTMGHDKMYWYQQDPGMELHLIHYSYGVNSTEKGDLSSESTVSRIRTEHFPLTLESARPSHTSQYLCASSVSSGGEAFFGQGTRLTVV.

This chain connects TRBV5-4 to TRBJ2-7; 8 bases fit TRBD2. The CDR3 length is 16 residues. CDR1 and CDR2 (germline): SGHNT, YYREEE (reference sequence). V shed 2 bases and J 1 base; nucleotides not matched to a gene: 8. The CDR3 coding sequence is TGTGCCAGCAGCTTTCCCACGGGCGGGGGGTCCTACGAGCAGTACTTC. Amino acids: CASSFPTGGGSYEQYF.

The chain recombines TRBV25-1 with TRBJ1-2, with unresolved D. The V gene lost 0 bases and the J gene lost 6 bases, with 11 bases spanning the gap. Germline V gene lookup returns CDR1 MGHDK and CDR2 SYGVNS. The CDR3 sequence is 14 residues long. The CDR3 DNA reads TGTGCCAGCAGTGAATACCCTGGGAAGCATGGCTACACCTTC. Translation: CASSEYPGKHGYTF.

This rearrangement joins TRBV15 to TRBJ2-5; 7 bases line up with TRBD1. The CDR3 spans 16 residues. The ends lost 0 bases at V and 5 bases at J; junction bases unmatched: 9. From germline, CDR1 is LNHNV and CDR2 YYDKDF (reference sequence). The CDR3 loop is CATSREGGWGLETQYF. The CDR3 region has the DNA TGTGCCACCAGCAGAGAAGGGGGCTGGGGTCTCGAGACCCAGTACTTC.

The chain employs TRBV15 and TRBJ2-1, with D tentatively TRBD1 (6 bases). The CDR3 runs 14 residues. CDR1 is LNHNV, CDR2 YYDKDF, per germline (reference sequence). Between the trimmed V and J ends, which lost 4 bases and 4 bases, there was a span of 11 bases. CDR3 coding DNA: TGTGCCACCAGCATAGGGGGACGGTACAATGAGCAGTTCTTC. Its protein is CATSIGGRYNEQFF. Drawing the rest from reference TRBV15 and TRBJ2-1, the complete variable domain is DAMVIQNPRYQVTQFGKPVTLSCSQTLNHNVMYWYQQKSSQAPKLLFHYYDKDFNNEADTPDNFQSRRPNTSFCFLDIRSPGLGDTAMYLCATSIGGRYNEQFFGPGTRLTVL.

V gene TRBV5-4 combines with J gene TRBJ2-3; D call uncertain. CDR1 SGHNT and CDR2 YYREEE come from the germline V gene (reference sequence). Trimming removed 4 bases from V and 6 bases from J, with 18 bases in between. The CDR3 spans 15 residues. Here the CDR3 reads CASSASDPQRDTQYF. DNA for the CDR3: TGTGCCAGCAGCGCCTCGGATCCCCAAAGGGATACGCAGTATTTT.

In the case of this clone: Other DNA sequences in the same sample also yield this CDR3. The chain has TRBV29-1 and TRBJ2-5; weak D call: TRBD2 (6 bases). The V and J ends lost 4 bases and 1 base respectively, with 7 bases between them. The germline CDR1 and CDR2 sequences are SQVTM and ANQGSEA. CDR3 length: 12 residues. CDR3 region: CSVAGGQETQYF. The CDR3 bases are TGCAGCGTTGCCGGGGGCCAAGAGACCCAGTACTTC.

This clone occurred once. This chain connects TRBV7-9 to TRBJ1-1; D might be TRBD1 (5 bases). Per the germline V gene, CDR1 is SEHNR and CDR2 is FQNEAQ (reference sequence). Trimming took 0 bases from V and 1 from J, leaving 15 bases between them. The CDR3 has 17 amino acids. CDR3: CASSLAFGPGANTEAFF. The CDR3 bases are TGTGCCAGCAGCTTAGCCTTCGGCCCTGGGGCGAACACTGAAGCTTTCTTT. The full variable domain, its missing parts supplied by reference TRBV7-9 and TRBJ1-1, is DTGVSQNPRHKITKRGQNVTFRCDPISEHNRLYWYRQTLGQGPEFLTYFQNEAQLEKSRLLSDRFSAERPKGSFSTLEIQRTEQGDSAMYLCASSLAFGPGANTEAFFGQGTRLTVV.

The V call is TRBV7-2, the J call TRBJ2-7; 11 nucleotides align to TRBD2. This CDR3 comprises 16 residues. The V and J ends lost 2 bases and 3 bases, in that order; junction bases with no gene match: 6. Germline loops: CDR1 SGHTA, CDR2 FQGNSA. CDR3 loop: CASSLNFGTSGYEQYF. In DNA, the CDR3 is TGTGCCAGCAGCTTAAATTTTGGGACTAGCGGCTACGAGCAGTACTTC.

V is TRBV6-6 and J is TRBJ2-5; 7 nucleotides align to TRBD1. CDR3 length equals 12 residues. The V segment lost 6 bases and the J segment 4 bases; nucleotides outside the gene matches: 2. Per germline, CDR1 MNHNY and CDR2 SVGAGI (reference sequence). The CDR3 spells CASRTGSETQYF. CDR3 nucleotides: TGTGCCAGCAGGACAGGGTCAGAGACCCAGTACTTC.

The DNA for the CDR3 is TGCGCCAGCAGCTTTGGGGGGATCCAAGAGACCCAGTACTTC. Translated, it gives CASSFGGIQETQYF. The J gene is TRBJ2-5, the V gene TRBV5-1; possibly TRBD2 for D (6 bases). Between the trimmed V and J ends, which lost 2 bases and 1 base, there was a span of 9 bases. This CDR3 spans 14 amino acids. CDR1 SGHRS and CDR2 YFSETQ come from the germline V gene.

The chain is built from TRBV6-1 and TRBJ1-5, with D possibly matching TRBD1 (5 bases). Trimming left V 7 bases short and J 5 bases short, with 12 bases between. CDR3 length equals 13 residues. Germline CDR1 is MNHNS and CDR2 is SASEGT. The CDR3 region is CASTHLGDQPQHF. CDR3 bases: TGTGCCAGCACCCATTTGGGGGATCAGCCCCAGCATTTT.

The chain recombines TRBV30 with TRBJ2-5; D is ambiguous. The J call may not be correct, given that the DNA end is closer to TRBJ2-7. The CDR3 contains 15 residues. Germline V gene data show CDR1 as GTSNPN and CDR2 as SVGIG (reference sequence). CDR3 coding DNA: TGTGCCTGGATTTCAAGGACCCAAAGACACTACGAGCAGTACTTC. Its protein product is CAWISRTQRHYEQYF.

This chain joins TRBV11-2 and TRBJ2-1, with TRBD1 identical over 7 bases. V shed 1 base, J shed 8 bases, and the junction held 8 bases outside the gene matches. Germline loops: CDR1 SGHAT, CDR2 FQNNGV. CDR3 length: 15 residues. CDR3 amino acids: CASSLGDSPSDEQFF. The CDR3 DNA is TGTGCCAGCAGCTTAGGGGACAGCCCTTCCGATGAGCAGTTCTTC.

The rearrangement joins TRBV6-5 to TRBJ2-6; D is undetermined. CDR1 is MNHEY, CDR2 SVGAGI, per germline. This CDR3 contains 15 residues. The V end was cut by 3 bases, the J end by 0 bases, with 6 bases between. The CDR3 DNA is TGTGCCAGCAGTTATGTGCTCTCTGGGGCCAACGTCCTGACTTTC. Protein product: CASSYVLSGANVLTF.

This clone was seen once. This chain links TRBV5-8 with TRBJ1-6, with D maybe TRBD1 (5 bases). CDR1 is SGHTS and CDR2 is YDEGEE in the germline V gene. Trimming shortened V by 4 bases and J by 0 bases, and 14 bases separated the two germline ends. The length of the CDR3 is 17 residues. The DNA for the CDR3 is TGTGCCAGCAGCCTGGTGGGGCAAAGCTCCTATAATTCACCCCTCCACTTT. Amino acids: CASSLVGQSSYNSPLHF. Looking up the rest from reference TRBV5-8 and TRBJ1-6 gives the full variable domain: EAGVTQSPTHLIKTRGQQATLRCSPISGHTSVYWYQQALGLGLQFLLWYDEGEERNRGNFPPRFSGRQFPNYSSELNVNALELEDSALYLCASSLVGQSSYNSPLHFGNGTRLTVT.